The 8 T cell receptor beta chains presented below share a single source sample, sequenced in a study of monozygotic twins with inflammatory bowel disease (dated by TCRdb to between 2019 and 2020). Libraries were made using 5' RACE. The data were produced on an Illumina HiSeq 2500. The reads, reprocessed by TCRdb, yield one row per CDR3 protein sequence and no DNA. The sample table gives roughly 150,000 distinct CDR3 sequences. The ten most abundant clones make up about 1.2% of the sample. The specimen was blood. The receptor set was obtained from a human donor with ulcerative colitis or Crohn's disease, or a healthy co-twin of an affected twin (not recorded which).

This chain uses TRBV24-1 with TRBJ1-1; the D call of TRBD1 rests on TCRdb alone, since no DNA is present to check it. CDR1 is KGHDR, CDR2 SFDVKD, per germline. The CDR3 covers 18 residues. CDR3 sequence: CATSDPHATGGSDTEAFF.

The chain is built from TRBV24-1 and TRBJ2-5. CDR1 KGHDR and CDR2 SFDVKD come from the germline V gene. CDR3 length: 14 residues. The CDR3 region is CATSDSGLRETQYF.

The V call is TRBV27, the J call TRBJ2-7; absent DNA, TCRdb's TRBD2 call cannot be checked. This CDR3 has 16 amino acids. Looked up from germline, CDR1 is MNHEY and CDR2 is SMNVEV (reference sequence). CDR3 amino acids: CASSWLGSGSPYEQYF.

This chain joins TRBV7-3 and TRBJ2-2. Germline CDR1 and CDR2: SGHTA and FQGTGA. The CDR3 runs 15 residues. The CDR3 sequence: CASSLAGARTGELFF.

CDR3 region: CASSLAGAPDEQFF. The gene calls are TRBV3-1 and TRBJ2-1; the D gene TCRdb calls, TRBD1, cannot be checked with no DNA. CDR3 length: 14 residues. Germline V gives CDR1 LGHDT, CDR2 YNNKEL (reference sequence).

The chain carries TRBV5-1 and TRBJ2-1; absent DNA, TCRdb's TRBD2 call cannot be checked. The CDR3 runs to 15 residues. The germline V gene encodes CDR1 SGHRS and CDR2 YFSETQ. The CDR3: CASSSGLARFDEQFF.

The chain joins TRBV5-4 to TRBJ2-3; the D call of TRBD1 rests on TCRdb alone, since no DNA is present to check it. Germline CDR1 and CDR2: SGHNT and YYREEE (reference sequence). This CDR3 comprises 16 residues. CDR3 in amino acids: CASSLAGRRSTDTQYF.

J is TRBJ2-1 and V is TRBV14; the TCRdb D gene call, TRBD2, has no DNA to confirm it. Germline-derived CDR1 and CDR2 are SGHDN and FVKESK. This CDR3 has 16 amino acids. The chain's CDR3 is CASSPQRLAGGSEQFF. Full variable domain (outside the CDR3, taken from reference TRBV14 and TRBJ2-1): EAGVTQFPSHSVIEKGQTVTLRCDPISGHDNLYWYRRVMGKEIKFLLHFVKESKQDESGMPNNRFLAERTGGTYSTLKVQPAELEDSGVYFCASSPQRLAGGSEQFFGPGTRLTVL.